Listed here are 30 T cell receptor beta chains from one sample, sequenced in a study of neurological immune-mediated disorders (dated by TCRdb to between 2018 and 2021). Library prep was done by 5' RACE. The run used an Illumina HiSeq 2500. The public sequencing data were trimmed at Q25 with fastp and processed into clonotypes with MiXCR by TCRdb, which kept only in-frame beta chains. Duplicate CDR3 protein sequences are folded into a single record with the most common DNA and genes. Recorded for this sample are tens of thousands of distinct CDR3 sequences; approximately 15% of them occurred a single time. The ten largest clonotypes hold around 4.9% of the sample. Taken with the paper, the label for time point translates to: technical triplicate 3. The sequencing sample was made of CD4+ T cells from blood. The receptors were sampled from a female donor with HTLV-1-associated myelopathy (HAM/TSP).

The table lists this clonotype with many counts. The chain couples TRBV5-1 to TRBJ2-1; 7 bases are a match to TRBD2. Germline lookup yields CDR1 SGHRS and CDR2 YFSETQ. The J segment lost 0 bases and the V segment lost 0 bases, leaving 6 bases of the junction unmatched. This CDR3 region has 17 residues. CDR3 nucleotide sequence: TGCGCCAGCAGCTTGGCTCCGCGGGGGAGCTCCTACAATGAGCAGTTCTTC. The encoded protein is CASSLAPRGSSYNEQFF.

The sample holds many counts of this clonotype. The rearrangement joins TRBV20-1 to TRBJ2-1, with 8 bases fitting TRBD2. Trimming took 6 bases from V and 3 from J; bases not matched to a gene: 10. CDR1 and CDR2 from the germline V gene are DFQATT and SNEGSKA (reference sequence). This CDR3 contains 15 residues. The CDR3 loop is CSAPERSGGYNEQFF. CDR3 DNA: TGCAGTGCCCCGGAAAGGAGCGGGGGCTACAATGAGCAGTTCTTC.

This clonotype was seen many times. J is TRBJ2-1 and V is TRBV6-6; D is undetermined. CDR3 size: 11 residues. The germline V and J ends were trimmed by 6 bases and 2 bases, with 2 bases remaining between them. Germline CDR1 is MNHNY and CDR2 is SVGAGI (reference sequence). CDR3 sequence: CASSPYNEQFF. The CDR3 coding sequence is TGTGCCAGCAGCCCCTACAATGAGCAGTTCTTC.

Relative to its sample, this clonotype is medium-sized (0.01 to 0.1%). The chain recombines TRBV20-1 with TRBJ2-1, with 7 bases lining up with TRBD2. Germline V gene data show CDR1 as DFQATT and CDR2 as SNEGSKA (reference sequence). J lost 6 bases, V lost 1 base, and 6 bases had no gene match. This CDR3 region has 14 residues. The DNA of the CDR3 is TGCAGTGCTAGAGGAGCGGGGCTTGGCAATGAGCAGTTCTTC. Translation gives CSARGAGLGNEQFF.

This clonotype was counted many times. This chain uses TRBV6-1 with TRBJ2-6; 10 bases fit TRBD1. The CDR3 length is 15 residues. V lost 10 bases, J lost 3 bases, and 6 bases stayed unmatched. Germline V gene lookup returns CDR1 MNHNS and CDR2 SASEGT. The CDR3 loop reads CATRQGASGANVLTF. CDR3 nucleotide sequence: TGTGCCACCAGACAGGGGGCTAGTGGGGCCAACGTCCTGACTTTC.

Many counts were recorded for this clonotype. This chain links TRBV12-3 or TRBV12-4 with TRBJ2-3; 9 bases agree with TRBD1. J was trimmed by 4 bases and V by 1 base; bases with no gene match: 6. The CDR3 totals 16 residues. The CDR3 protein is CASSLGGTGKPDTQYF. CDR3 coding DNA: TGTGCCAGCAGTTTAGGGGGGACAGGGAAGCCAGATACGCAGTATTTT.

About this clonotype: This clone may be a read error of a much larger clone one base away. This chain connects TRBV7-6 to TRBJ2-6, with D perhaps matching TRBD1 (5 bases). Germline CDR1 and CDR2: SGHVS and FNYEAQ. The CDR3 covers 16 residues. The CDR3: CASSLGLGSGTNVLTF. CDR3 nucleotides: TGTGCCAGCAGCTTGGGGCTAGGCTCTGGGACCAACGTCCTGACTTTC.

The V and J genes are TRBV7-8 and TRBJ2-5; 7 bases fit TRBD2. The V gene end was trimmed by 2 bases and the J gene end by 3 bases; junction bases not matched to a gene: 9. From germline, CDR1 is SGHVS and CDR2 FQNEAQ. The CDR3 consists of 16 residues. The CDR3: CASSLLLWSGEETQYF. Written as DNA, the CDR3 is TGTGCCAGCAGCTTACTGTTGTGGAGCGGGGAAGAGACCCAGTACTTC.

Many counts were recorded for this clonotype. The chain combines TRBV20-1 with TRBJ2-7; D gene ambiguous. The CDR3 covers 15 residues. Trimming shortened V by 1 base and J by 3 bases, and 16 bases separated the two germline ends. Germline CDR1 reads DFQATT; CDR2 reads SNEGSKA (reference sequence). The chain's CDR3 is CSARASSTQSYEQYF. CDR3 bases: TGCAGTGCTAGAGCCTCGAGCACCCAGAGCTACGAGCAGTACTTC.

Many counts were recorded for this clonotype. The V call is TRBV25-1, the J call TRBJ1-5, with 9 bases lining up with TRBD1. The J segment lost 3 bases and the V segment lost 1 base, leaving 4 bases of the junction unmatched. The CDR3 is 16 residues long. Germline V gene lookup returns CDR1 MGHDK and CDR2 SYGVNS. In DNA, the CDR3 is TGTGCCAGCAGTGAATTACAGGGGGCCGACAATCAGCCCCAGCATTTT. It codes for CASSELQGADNQPQHF.

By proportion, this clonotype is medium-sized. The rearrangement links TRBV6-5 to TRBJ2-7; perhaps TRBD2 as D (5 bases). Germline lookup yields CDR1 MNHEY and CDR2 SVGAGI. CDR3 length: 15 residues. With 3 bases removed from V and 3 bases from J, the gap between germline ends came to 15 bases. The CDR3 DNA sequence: TGTGCCAGCAGTTATAGGGAGCCGTATGGCTACGAGCAGTACTTC. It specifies CASSYREPYGYEQYF.

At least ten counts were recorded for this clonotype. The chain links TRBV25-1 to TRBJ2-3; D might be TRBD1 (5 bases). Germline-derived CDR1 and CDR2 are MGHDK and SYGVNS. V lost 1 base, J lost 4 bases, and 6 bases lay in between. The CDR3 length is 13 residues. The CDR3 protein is CASSESGSDTQYF. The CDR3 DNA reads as TGTGCCAGCAGTGAATCAGGGTCAGATACGCAGTATTTT. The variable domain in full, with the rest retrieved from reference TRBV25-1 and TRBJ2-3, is EADIYQTPRYLVIGTGKKITLECSQTMGHDKMYWYQQDPGMELHLIHYSYGVNSTEKGDLSSESTVSRIRTEHFPLTLESARPSHTSQYLCASSESGSDTQYFGPGTRLTVL.

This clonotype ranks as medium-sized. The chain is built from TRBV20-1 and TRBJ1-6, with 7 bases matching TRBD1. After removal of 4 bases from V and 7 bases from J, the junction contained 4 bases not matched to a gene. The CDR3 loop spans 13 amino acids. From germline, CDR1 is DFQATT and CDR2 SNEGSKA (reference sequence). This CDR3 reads CSATTGLNSPLHF. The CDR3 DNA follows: TGCAGTGCTACGACAGGGCTAAATTCACCCCTCCACTTT.

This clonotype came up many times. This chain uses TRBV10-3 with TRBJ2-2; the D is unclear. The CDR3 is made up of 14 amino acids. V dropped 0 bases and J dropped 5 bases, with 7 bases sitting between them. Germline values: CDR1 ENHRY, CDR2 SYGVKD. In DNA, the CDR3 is TGTGCCATCAGTGAGTCGAGGAAGACCGGGGAGCTGTTTTTT. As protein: CAISESRKTGELFF.

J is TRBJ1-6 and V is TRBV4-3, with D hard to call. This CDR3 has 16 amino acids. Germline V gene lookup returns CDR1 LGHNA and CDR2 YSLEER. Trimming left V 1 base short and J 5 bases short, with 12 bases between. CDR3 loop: CASSQALGGHNSPLHF. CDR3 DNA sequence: TGCGCCAGCAGCCAAGCCTTAGGCGGGCATAATTCACCCCTCCACTTT.

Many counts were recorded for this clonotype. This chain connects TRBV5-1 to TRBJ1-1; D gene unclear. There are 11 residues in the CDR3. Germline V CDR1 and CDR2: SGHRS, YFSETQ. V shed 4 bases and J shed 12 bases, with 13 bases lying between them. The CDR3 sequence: CASSAVGITFF. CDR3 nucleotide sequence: TGCGCCAGCAGCGCAGTCGGGATAACTTTCTTT.

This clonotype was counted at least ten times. The CDR3 is CASSSDVYGDYTQYF. CDR3 coding DNA: TGCGCCAGCAGCTCCGACGTTTACGGGGATTATACGCAGTATTTT. The chain joins TRBV5-1 to TRBJ2-3, with D perhaps matching TRBD2 (5 bases). Deletions cut 3 bases from V and 7 bases from J, with 18 bases between. This CDR3 is built from 15 residues. Germline CDR1 is SGHRS and CDR2 is YFSETQ. The entire variable domain, with the rest obtained from reference TRBV5-1 and TRBJ2-3, is as follows: KAGVTQTPRYLIKTRGQQVTLSCSPISGHRSVSWYQQTPGQGLQFLFEYFSETQRNKGNFPGRFSGRQFSNSRSEMNVSTLELGDSALYLCASSSDVYGDYTQYFGPGTRLTVL.

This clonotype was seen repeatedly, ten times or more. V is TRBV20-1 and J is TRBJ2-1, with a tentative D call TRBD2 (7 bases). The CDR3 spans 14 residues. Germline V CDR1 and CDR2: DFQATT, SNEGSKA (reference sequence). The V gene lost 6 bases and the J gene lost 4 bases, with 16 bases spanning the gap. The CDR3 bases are TGCAGTGCACTGGAGGGGGGGCCTTACAATGAGCAGTTCTTC. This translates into CSALEGGPYNEQFF.

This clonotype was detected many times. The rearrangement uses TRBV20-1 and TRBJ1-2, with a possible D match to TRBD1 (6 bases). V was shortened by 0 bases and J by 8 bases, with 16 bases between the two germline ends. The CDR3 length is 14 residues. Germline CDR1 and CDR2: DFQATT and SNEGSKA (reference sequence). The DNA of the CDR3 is TGCAGTGCTAGAGATCGGGGGCGGGGCCTGGGCTACACCTTC. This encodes CSARDRGRGLGYTF.

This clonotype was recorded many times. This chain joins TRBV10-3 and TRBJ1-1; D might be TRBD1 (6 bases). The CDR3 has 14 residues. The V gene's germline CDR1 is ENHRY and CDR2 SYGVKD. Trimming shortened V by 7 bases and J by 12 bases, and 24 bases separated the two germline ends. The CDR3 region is CAITEEWGATYPFF. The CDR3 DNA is TGTGCCATCACTGAAGAGTGGGGGGCGACGTACCCTTTCTTT.

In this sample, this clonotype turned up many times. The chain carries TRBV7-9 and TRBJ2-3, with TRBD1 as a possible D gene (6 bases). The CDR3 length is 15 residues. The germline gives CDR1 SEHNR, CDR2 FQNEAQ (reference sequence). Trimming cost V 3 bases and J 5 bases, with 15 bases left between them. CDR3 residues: CASSFSRTGLDTQYF. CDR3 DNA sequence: TGTGCCAGCAGCTTTTCCCGAACAGGGTTAGATACGCAGTATTTT.

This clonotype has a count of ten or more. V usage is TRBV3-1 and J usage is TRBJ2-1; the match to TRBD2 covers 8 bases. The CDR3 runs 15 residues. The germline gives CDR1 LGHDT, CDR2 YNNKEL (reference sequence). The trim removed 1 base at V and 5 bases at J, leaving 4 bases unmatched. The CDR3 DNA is TGTGCCAGCAGCCAAGGACTAGCGATAAACAATGAGCAGTTCTTC. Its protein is CASSQGLAINNEQFF.

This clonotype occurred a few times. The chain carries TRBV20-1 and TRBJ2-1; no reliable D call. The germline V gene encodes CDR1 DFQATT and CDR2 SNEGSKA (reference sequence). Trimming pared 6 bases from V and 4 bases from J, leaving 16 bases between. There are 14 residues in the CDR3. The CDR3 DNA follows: TGCAGTGCCCCCGGGCCTACCACGTACAATGAGCAGTTCTTC. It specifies CSAPGPTTYNEQFF.

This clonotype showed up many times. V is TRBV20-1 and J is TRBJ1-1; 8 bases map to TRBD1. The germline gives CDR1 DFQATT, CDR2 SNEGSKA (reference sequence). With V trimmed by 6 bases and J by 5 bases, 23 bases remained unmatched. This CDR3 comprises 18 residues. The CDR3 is CSATGQGRVQPRRTEAFF. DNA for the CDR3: TGCAGTGCCACAGGACAGGGCCGAGTCCAACCCCGGAGGACTGAAGCTTTCTTT.

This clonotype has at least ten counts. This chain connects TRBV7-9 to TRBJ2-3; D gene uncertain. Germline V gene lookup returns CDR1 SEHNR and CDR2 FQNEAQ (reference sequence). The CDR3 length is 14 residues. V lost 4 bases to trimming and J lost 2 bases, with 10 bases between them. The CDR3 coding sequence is TGTGCCAGCAGCTCACGGCCGTTCACAGATACGCAGTATTTT. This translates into CASSSRPFTDTQYF.

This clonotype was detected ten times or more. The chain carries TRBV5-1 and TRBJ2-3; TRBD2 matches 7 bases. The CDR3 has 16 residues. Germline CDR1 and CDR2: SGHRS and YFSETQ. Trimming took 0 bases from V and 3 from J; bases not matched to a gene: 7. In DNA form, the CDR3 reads TGCGCCAGCAGCTTGGTATCCCTAGCGGAAACAGATACGCAGTATTTT. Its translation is CASSLVSLAETDTQYF.

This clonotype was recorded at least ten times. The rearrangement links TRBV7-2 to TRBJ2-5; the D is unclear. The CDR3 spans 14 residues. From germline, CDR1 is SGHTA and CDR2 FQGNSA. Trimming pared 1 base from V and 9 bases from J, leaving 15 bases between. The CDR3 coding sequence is TGTGCCAGCAGCTTAGAGGTGTTCGAAGCGTCCCAGTACTTC. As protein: CASSLEVFEASQYF. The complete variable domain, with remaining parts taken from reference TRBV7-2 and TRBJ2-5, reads GAGVSQSPSNKVTEKGKDVELRCDPISGHTALYWYRQSLGQGLEFLIYFQGNSAPDKSGLPSDRFSAERTGGSVSTLTIQRTQQEDSAVYLCASSLEVFEASQYFGPGTRLLVL.

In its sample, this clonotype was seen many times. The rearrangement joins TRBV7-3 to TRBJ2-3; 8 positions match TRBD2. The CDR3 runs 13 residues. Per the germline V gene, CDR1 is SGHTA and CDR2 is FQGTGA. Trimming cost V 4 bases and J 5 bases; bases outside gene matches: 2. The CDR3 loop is CASSSGGRDTQYF. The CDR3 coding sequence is TGTGCCAGCAGCTCGGGGGGGAGAGATACGCAGTATTTT.

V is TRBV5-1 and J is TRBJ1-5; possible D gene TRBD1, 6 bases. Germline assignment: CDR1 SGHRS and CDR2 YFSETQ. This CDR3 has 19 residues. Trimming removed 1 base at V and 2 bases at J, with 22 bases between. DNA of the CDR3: TGCGCCAGCAGCTTGACCCACCCGACAGGAGATCACGGCAATCAGCCCCAGCATTTT. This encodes CASSLTHPTGDHGNQPQHF.

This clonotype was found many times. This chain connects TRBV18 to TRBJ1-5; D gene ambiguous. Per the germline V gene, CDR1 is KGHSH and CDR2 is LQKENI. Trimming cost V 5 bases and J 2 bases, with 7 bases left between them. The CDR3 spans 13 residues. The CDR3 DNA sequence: TGTGCCAGCTCAAGGGCTGGCAATCAGCCCCAGCATTTT. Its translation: CASSRAGNQPQHF.